This TCR beta chain was sequenced during a study of post-analysis software for immune sequencing data. Study results and caveats: Compared with controls, patients had more of about 5 TRBV segments, including TRBV5-6, TRBV5-1 and TRBV20-1.

Tagging with unique molecular identifiers was a feature of the TCR beta cDNA libraries. TCRdb used MiXCR to reprocess the PCR reads, holding one entry per CDR3 protein. Of some 370,000 distinct CDR3 sequences detected, 30% to 45% appear once; the ten largest clones hold around an eighth. Details on this clonotype: The antigen remains unidentified. This could be a read error, since a much larger clone is one nucleotide away.

Germline-derived CDR1 and CDR2 are MNHEY and SVGAGI. The length of the CDR3 is 13 residues. V usage is TRBV6-5 and J usage is TRBJ2-7; the D is unclear. The TCR comes from a girl aged 10 to 17 with multiple sclerosis. Sequencing was performed on blood. CDR3 coding DNA: TGTGCCTGCAGTACCGGACCCATTTGGTGGCAGTACTTC. It translates to CACSTGPIWWQYF.